This T cell receptor (beta chain) was sequenced for a study of T cell responses to AZD1222 COVID-19 vaccine. In the study overall: Second doses were pooled across both intervals (about 4 or about 12 weeks).

CDR3 length: 14 residues. The germline gives CDR1 SGHTA, CDR2 FQGNSA. V dropped 4 bases and J dropped 5; count of bases not matched to a gene: 2. TCRdb keeps only in-frame clones here, not all; method: immunoSEQ multiplex PCR. The sample has about 160,000 clones, 90% to 95% seen once; the top ten hold 1.4%. The chain carries TRBV7-2 and TRBJ1-4, with TRBD1 identical over 9 bases. Sequenced material: peripheral blood, taken on day 0 of AZD1222 vaccination. The TCR sequence derives from an adult in good health. The CDR3 spells CASSYDRGNEKLFF. DNA for the CDR3: TGTGCCAGCAGCTACGACAGGGGGAATGAAAAACTGTTTTTT.